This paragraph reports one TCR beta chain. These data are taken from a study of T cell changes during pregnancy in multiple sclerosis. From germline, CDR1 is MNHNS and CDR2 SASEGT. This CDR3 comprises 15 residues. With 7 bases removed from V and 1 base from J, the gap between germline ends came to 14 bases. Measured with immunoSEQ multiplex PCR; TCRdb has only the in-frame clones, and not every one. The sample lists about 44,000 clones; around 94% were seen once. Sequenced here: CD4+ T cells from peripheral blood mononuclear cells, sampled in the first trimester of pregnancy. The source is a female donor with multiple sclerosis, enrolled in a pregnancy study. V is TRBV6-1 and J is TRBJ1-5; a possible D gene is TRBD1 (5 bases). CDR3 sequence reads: CASNQRGMSNQPQHF. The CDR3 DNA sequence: TGTGCCAGCAACCAAAGGGGAATGAGCAATCAGCCCCAGCATTTT.